These 3 T cell receptor beta chains were all obtained from the same sample, sequenced in a study of blood T cell repertoires in COVID-19. The assay was immunoSEQ multiplex PCR, and TCRdb's table has in-frame clones only and misses some. The sample has 100,000 to 150,000 clones; 55% to 70% are singletons. Sequencing input: peripheral blood. All receptors derive from a woman between 65 and 79 years old with acute or convalescent COVID-19.

This clone turned up a few times. This chain links TRBV6-1 with TRBJ2-7, with 10 positions matching TRBD2. CDR1 and CDR2 from the germline V gene are MNHNS and SASEGT. The CDR3 covers 14 residues. Unmatched junction bases numbered 2, after V lost 3 bases and J lost 3 bases. The CDR3: CASSDGLADYEQYF. The CDR3 DNA is TGTGCCAGCAGTGACGGACTAGCGGACTACGAGCAGTACTTC.

V gene TRBV7-9 combines with J gene TRBJ1-1, with a weak D call TRBD1 (6 bases). The CDR3 totals 16 residues. Deletions cut 0 bases from V and 0 bases from J, with 11 bases between. Germline V CDR1 and CDR2: SEHNR, FQNEAQ (reference sequence). In nucleotides, the CDR3 is TGTGCCAGCAGCTTAGCGGGGCGGACAGTGAACACTGAAGCTTTCTTT. This sequence encodes CASSLAGRTVNTEAFF.

The chain recombines TRBV2 with TRBJ2-5; 9 bases fit TRBD2. Per germline, CDR1 SNHLY and CDR2 FYNNEI. The J segment lost 2 bases and the V segment lost 0 bases, leaving 7 bases of the junction unmatched. CDR3 length: 17 residues. The CDR3 DNA is TGTGCCAGCAGTGAAGCGCTCCTAGCGGGGAGTCAAGAGACCCAGTACTTC. As protein: CASSEALLAGSQETQYF.